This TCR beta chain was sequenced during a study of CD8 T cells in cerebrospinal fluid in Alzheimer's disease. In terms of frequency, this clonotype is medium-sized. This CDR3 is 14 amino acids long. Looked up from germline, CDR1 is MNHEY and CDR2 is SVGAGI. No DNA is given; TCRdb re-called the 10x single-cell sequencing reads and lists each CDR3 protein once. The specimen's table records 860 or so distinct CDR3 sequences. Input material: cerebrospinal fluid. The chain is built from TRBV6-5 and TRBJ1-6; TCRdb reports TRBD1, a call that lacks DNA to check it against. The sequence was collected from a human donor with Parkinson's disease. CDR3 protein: CASSPGTGRSPLHF.